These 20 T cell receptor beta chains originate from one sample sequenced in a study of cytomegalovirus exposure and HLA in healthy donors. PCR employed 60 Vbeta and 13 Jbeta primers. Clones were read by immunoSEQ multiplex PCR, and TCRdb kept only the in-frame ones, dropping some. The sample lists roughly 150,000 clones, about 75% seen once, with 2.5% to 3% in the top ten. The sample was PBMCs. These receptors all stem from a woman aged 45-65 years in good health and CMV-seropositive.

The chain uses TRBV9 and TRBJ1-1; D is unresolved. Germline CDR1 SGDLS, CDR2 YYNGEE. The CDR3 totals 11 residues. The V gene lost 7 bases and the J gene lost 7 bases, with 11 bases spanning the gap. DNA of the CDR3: TGTGCCAGCGGAGTTGACGGTGAAGCTTTCTTT. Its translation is CASGVDGEAFF.

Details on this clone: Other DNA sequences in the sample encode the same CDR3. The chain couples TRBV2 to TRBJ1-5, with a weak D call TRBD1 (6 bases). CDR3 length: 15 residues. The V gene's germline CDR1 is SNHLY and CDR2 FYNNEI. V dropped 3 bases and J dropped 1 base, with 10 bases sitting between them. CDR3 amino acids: CASSDRGSSNQPQHF. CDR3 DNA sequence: TGTGCCAGCAGTGATAGGGGGAGCAGCAATCAGCCCCAGCATTTT.

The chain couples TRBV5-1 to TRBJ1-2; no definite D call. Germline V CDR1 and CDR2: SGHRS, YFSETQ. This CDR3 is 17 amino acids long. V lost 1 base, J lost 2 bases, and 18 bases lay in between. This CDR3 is CASSLSPPDTGNYGYTF. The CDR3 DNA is TGCGCCAGCAGCTTGAGCCCACCAGACACTGGAAACTATGGCTACACCTTC.

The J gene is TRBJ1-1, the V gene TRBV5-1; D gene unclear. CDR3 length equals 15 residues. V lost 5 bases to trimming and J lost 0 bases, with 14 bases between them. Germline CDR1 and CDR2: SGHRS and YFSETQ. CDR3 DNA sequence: TGCGCCAGCAGAGGGAGTTCCGGTCTGAACACTGAAGCTTTCTTT. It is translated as CASRGSSGLNTEAFF.

CDR3 nucleotide sequence: TGTGCCAGCACACAGGGGGCGGAGGAAAAACTGTTTTTT. Amino acid sequence: CASTQGAEEKLFF. The V call is TRBV18, the J call TRBJ1-4, with 9 positions matching TRBD1. Germline assignment: CDR1 KGHSH and CDR2 LQKENI. The ends lost 8 bases at V and 8 bases at J; junction bases unmatched: 6. CDR3 length: 13 residues.

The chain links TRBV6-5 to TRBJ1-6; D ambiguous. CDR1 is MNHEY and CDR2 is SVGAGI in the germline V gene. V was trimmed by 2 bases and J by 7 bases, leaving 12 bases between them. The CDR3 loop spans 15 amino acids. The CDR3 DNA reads TGTGCCAGCAGTTACGAGCCTACCCCCAATTCACCCCTCCACTTT. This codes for CASSYEPTPNSPLHF.

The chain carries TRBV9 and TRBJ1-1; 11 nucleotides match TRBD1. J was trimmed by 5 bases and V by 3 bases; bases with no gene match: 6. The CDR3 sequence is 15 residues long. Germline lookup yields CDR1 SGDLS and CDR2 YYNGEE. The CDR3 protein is CASSAQGQGGTEAFF. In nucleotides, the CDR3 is TGTGCCAGCAGCGCCCAGGGACAGGGGGGAACTGAAGCTTTCTTT. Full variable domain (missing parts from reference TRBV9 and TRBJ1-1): DSGVTQTPKHLITATGQRVTLRCSPRSGDLSVYWYQQSLDQGLQFLIQYYNGEERAKGNILERFSAQQFPDLHSELNLSSLELGDSALYFCASSAQGQGGTEAFFGQGTRLTVV.

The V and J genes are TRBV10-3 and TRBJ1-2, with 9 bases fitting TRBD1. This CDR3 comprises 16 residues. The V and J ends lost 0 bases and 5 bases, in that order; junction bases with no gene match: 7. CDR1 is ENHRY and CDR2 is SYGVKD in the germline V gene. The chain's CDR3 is CAISESAGTGRYGYTF. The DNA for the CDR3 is TGTGCCATCAGTGAGTCCGCCGGGACAGGGAGGTATGGCTACACCTTC.

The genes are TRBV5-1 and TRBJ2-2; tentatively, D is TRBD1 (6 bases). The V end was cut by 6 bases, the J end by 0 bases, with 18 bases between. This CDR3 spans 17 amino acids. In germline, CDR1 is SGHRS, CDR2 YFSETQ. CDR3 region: CASTPRQAASNTGELFF. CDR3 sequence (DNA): TGCGCCAGCACCCCTAGACAGGCAGCCTCGAACACCGGGGAGCTGTTTTTT.

This chain's CDR3 is CASSLGGDRFPKAFF. CDR3 coding DNA: TGTGCCAGCAGCTTAGGCGGCGACAGGTTCCCAAAAGCTTTCTTT. The chain combines TRBV13 with TRBJ1-1, with a possible D match to TRBD1 (6 bases). Per germline, CDR1 PRHDT and CDR2 FYEKMQ (reference sequence). This CDR3 region has 15 residues. Trimming took off 0 bases at V and 9 bases at J, with 17 bases between the two ends.

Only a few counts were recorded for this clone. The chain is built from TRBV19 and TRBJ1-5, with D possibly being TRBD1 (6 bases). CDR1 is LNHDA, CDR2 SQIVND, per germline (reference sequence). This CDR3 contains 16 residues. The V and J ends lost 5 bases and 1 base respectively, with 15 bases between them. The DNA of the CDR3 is TGTGCCAGTAGTCCCATGACAGGCGGAAGCAATCAGCCCCAGCATTTT. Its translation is CASSPMTGGSNQPQHF. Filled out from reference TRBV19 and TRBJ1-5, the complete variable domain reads DGGITQSPKYLFRKEGQNVTLSCEQNLNHDAMYWYRQDPGQGLRLIYYSQIVNDFQKGDIAEGYSVSREKKESFPLTVTSAQKNPTAFYLCASSPMTGGSNQPQHFGDGTRLSIL.

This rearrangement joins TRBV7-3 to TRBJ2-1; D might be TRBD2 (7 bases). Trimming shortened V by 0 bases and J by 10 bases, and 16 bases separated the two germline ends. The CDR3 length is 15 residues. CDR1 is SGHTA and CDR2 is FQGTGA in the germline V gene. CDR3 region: CASSLTTGGKGEQFF. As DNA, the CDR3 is TGTGCCAGCAGCTTAACCACGGGGGGCAAGGGCGAGCAGTTCTTC.

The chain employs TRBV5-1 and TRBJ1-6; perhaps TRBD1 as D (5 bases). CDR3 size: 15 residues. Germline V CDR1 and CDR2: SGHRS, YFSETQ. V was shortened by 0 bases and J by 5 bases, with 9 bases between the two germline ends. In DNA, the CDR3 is TGCGCCAGCAGCTTGGGGACACCGGATAATTCACCCCTCCACTTT. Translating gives CASSLGTPDNSPLHF.

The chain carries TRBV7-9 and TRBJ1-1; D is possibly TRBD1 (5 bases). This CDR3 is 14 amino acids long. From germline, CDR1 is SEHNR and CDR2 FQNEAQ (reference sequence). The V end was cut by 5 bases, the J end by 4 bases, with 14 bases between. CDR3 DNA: TGTGCCAGCAGCCAAAGTGGGGCCCTCACTGAAGCTTTCTTT. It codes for CASSQSGALTEAFF.

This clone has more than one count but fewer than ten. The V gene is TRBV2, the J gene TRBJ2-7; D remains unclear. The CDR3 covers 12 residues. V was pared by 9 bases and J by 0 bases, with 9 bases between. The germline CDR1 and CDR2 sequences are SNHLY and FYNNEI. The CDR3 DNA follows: TGTGCCAGTCACGAGAGCTCCTACGAGCAGTACTTC. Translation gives CASHESSYEQYF.

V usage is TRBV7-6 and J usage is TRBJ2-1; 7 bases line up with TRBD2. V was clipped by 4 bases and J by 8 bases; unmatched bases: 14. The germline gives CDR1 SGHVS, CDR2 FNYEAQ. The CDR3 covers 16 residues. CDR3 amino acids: CASSSTPAGTIHEQFF. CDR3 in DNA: TGTGCCAGCAGCTCAACCCCGGCAGGGACTATTCATGAGCAGTTCTTC.

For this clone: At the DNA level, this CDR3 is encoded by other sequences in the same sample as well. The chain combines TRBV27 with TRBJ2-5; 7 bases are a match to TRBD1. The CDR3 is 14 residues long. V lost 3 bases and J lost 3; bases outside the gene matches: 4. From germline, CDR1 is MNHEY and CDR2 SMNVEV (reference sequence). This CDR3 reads CASSLNRGKETQYF. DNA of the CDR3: TGTGCCAGCAGTTTGAACAGGGGAAAAGAGACCCAGTACTTC.

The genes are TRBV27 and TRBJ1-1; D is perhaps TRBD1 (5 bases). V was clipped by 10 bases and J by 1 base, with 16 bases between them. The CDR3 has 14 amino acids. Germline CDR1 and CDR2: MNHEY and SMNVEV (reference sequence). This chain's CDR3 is CATKLAGPNTEAFF. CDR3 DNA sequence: TGTGCCACCAAGCTGGCAGGGCCGAACACTGAAGCTTTCTTT.

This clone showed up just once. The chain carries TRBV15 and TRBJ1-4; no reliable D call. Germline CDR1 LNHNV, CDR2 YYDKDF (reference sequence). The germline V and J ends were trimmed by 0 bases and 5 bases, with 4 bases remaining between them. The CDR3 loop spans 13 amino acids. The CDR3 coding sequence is TGTGCCACCAGCAGAGATCTGAATGAAAAACTGTTTTTT. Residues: CATSRDLNEKLFF.

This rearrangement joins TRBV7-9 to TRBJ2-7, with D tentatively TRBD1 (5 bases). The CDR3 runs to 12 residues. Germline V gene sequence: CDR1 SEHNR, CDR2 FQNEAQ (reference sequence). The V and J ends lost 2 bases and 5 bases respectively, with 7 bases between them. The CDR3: CASSLQGHEQYF. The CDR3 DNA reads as TGTGCCAGCAGCTTACAGGGTCACGAGCAGTACTTC.